Each of the 12 T cell receptor beta chains below was sequenced from the same sample in a study of PD-1 blockade in classical Hodgkin lymphoma. Sequencing was performed with immunoSEQ multiplex PCR; in TCRdb, only in-frame clones are kept and a portion is missing. The sample lists about 15,000 clones, about nine tenths seen once, with about 18% in the top ten. Time point described: cycle 4 day 1 (C4D1), after less than 7 weeks of nivolumab. Brentuximab vedotin exposure varied, and every patient relapsed after autologous stem cell transplantation. Magnetic negative selection isolated CD8+ T cells from thawed PBMCs. The sample in question was CD8+ T cells from blood, obtained before the fourth cycle of nivolumab. The receptor source for this set is a human donor with classical Hodgkin lymphoma.

The V call is TRBV28, the J call TRBJ2-7; unclear D gene. In germline, CDR1 is MDHEN, CDR2 SYDVKM. V shed 5 bases and J shed 1 base, with 6 bases lying between them. This CDR3 has 12 amino acids. The CDR3: CASSKESYEQYF. CDR3 nucleotides: TGTGCCAGCAGTAAGGAGTCCTACGAGCAGTACTTC.

This rearrangement joins TRBV27 to TRBJ2-1; D is unclear. The germline V gene has CDR1 MNHEY and CDR2 SMNVEV (reference sequence). The CDR3 consists of 13 residues. V was cut by 0 bases and J by 4 bases, with 4 bases left in between. The CDR3 DNA sequence: TGTGCCAGCAGTTTATCGCCTTACAATGAGCAGTTCTTC. Its translation: CASSLSPYNEQFF.

The V gene is TRBV7-8, the J gene TRBJ1-4; D is uncertain. CDR3 length: 12 amino acids. Germline lookup yields CDR1 SGHVS and CDR2 FQNEAQ. V dropped 3 bases and J dropped 5 bases, with 4 bases sitting between them. In DNA, the CDR3 is TGTGCCAGCAGCTTCCTCAATGAAAAACTGTTTTTT. It encodes CASSFLNEKLFF. Based on the CDR3 plus reference TRBV7-8 and TRBJ1-4, the full variable domain is GAGVSQSPRYKVAKRGQDVALRCDPISGHVSLFWYQQALGQGPEFLTYFQNEAQLDKSGLPSDRFFAERPEGSVSTLKIQRTQQEDSAVYLCASSFLNEKLFFGSGTQLSVL.

This chain links TRBV29-1 with TRBJ2-5; D not certain. Germline-derived CDR1 and CDR2 are SQVTM and ANQGSEA. Trimming removed 2 bases from V and 1 base from J, with 2 bases in between. CDR3 size: 11 residues. The CDR3: CSVETQETQYF. The CDR3, as DNA: TGCAGCGTTGAAACCCAAGAGACCCAGTACTTC.

CDR3 residues: CASSLVGNEQFF. In DNA, the CDR3 is TGTGCCAGCAGTTTAGTCGGTAATGAGCAGTTCTTC. This chain connects TRBV27 to TRBJ2-1; no firm D call. V gave up 2 bases and J gave up 7 bases, with 6 bases separating them. CDR3 length: 12 amino acids. CDR1 is MNHEY and CDR2 is SMNVEV in the germline V gene (reference sequence).

The chain links TRBV5-4 to TRBJ1-3, with D unclear. CDR3 length equals 11 residues. V shed 4 bases and J shed 3 bases, with 2 bases lying between them. The V gene's germline CDR1 is SGHNT and CDR2 YYREEE (reference sequence). The DNA of the CDR3 is TGTGCCAGCAGCAGTGGAAACACCATATATTTT. It specifies CASSSGNTIYF. Full variable domain (missing parts from reference TRBV5-4 and TRBJ1-3): ETGVTQSPTHLIKTRGQQVTLRCSSQSGHNTVSWYQQALGQGPQFIFQYYREEENGRGNFPPRFSGLQFPNYSSELNVNALELDDSALYLCASSSGNTIYFGEGSWLTVV.

The chain employs TRBV5-1 and TRBJ2-7; D is perhaps TRBD2 (5 bases). V was clipped by 0 bases and J by 3 bases, with 22 bases between them. Germline CDR1 SGHRS, CDR2 YFSETQ. The length of the CDR3 is 18 residues. The DNA of the CDR3 is TGCGCCAGCAGCTTGGCCAAACGGGCTAGCAGTGATTTCTACGAGCAGTACTTC. It yields the protein CASSLAKRASSDFYEQYF.

The chain combines TRBV27 with TRBJ2-5, with no clear D. The DNA matches TRBJ2-7 better at its end, which makes the J call doubtful. CDR1 is MNHEY, CDR2 SMNVEV, per germline (reference sequence). The CDR3 totals 13 residues. CDR3 in amino acids: CASSLGLAYEQYF. CDR3 coding DNA: TGTGCCAGCAGTTTGGGGTTAGCCTACGAGCAGTACTTC.

The chain links TRBV27 to TRBJ2-1, with 15 bases that match TRBD2. The CDR3 is 16 amino acids. Germline-derived CDR1 and CDR2 are MNHEY and SMNVEV (reference sequence). V lost 0 bases, J lost 7 bases, and 1 base stayed unmatched. The CDR3 coding sequence is TGTGCCAGCAGTTTATCCGGGACTAGCGGGGGGAATGAGCAGTTCTTC. It yields the protein CASSLSGTSGGNEQFF.

The J gene is TRBJ1-6, the V gene TRBV19; D possibly corresponds to TRBD1 (5 bases). V lost 2 bases, J lost 10 bases, and 15 bases lay in between. The CDR3 loop spans 15 amino acids. Germline V gene lookup returns CDR1 LNHDA and CDR2 SQIVND (reference sequence). The DNA of the CDR3 is TGTGCCAGTAGTATAACGTGGCAGGGAGGCTCACCCCTCCACTTT. Protein sequence: CASSITWQGGSPLHF.

The rearrangement joins TRBV9 to TRBJ2-5; TRBD2 might be the D (6 bases). Trimming shortened V by 0 bases and J by 5 bases, and 11 bases separated the two germline ends. The germline gives CDR1 SGDLS, CDR2 YYNGEE. This CDR3 spans 14 amino acids. The CDR3 coding sequence is TGTGCCAGCAGCGTAGGTGGAGGGAGGGAGACCCAGTACTTC. The encoded protein is CASSVGGGRETQYF.

The rearrangement joins TRBV2 to TRBJ2-1; D is unclear. Germline lookup yields CDR1 SNHLY and CDR2 FYNNEI. The CDR3 has 13 amino acids. Trimming removed 3 bases at V and 4 bases at J, with 7 bases between. CDR3 bases: TGTGCCAGCAGTGAGTGGCAGTACAATGAGCAGTTCTTC. Translating gives CASSEWQYNEQFF.